The 18 T cell receptor beta chains reported below all come from one sample, sequenced in a study of beta chain features in type 1 diabetes. Every bit of the isolated RNA underwent reverse transcription, so sequencing read expressed TCRB transcripts. The protocol was immunoSEQ multiplex PCR, while the TCRdb copy is restricted to in-frame clones and leaves out a portion. The sample holds a few hundred thousand clones, less than 20% seen once. The sample consisted of naive CD4+ T cells from blood. The origin of the receptors is a woman between 18 and 29 years old in good health.

This clone was counted a few times. The chain joins TRBV4-1 to TRBJ1-2, with TRBD1 matching 7 bases. The germline gives CDR1 MGHRA, CDR2 YSYEKL. With 0 bases clipped from V and 5 bases from J, the junction kept 6 bases outside the gene matches. The CDR3 totals 15 residues. The chain's CDR3 is CASSQDPGGMYGYTF. CDR3 DNA sequence: TGCGCCAGCAGCCAAGACCCAGGGGGGATGTATGGCTACACCTTC.

This clone has just a few counts. The same CDR3 arises from other DNA sequences in this sample as well. The CDR3, as DNA: TGTGCCAGCAGCGTAGAGCTTAACACTGAAGCTTTCTTT. It specifies CASSVELNTEAFF. This chain links TRBV9 with TRBJ1-1, with unresolved D. The germline V gene encodes CDR1 SGDLS and CDR2 YYNGEE. Deletions cut 0 bases from V and 2 bases from J, with 5 bases between. The CDR3 is 13 residues long.

This chain joins TRBV19 and TRBJ2-1; D may be TRBD1 (5 bases). The CDR3 runs 12 residues. Looked up from germline, CDR1 is LNHDA and CDR2 is SQIVND (reference sequence). The ends were cut back, 8 bases at V and 6 bases at J, with 11 bases in the middle. CDR3 sequence (DNA): TGTGCCAGTGCACAGGTGCCCAATGAGCAGTTCTTC. Amino acids: CASAQVPNEQFF.

The chain uses TRBV30 and TRBJ2-3, with a weak D call TRBD1 (6 bases). V dropped 4 bases and J dropped 6 bases, with 14 bases sitting between them. CDR3 length: 13 amino acids. The V gene's germline CDR1 is GTSNPN and CDR2 SVGIG (reference sequence). CDR3 protein: CAWTSGVSDTQYF. CDR3 DNA: TGTGCCTGGACTTCAGGGGTCTCGGATACGCAGTATTTT. Variable domain in full (rest from reference TRBV30 and TRBJ2-3): SQTIHQWPATLVQPVGSPLSLECTVEGTSNPNLYWYRQAAGRGLQLLFYSVGIGQISSEVPQNLSASRPQDRQFILSSKKLLLSDSGFYLCAWTSGVSDTQYFGPGTRLTVL.

This clone was recorded a few times. V and J are TRBV2 and TRBJ2-5; a possible D gene is TRBD1 (6 bases). V lost 5 bases and J 4 bases, leaving 14 bases between the germline ends. This CDR3 is built from 14 residues. The germline V gene encodes CDR1 SNHLY and CDR2 FYNNEI. CDR3 bases: TGTGCCAGCAGTTCCCTTGGGGGCCTAGAGACCCAGTACTTC. Amino acid sequence: CASSSLGGLETQYF.

This clone showed up just a few times. V gene TRBV18 combines with J gene TRBJ1-1; TRBD1 might be the D (5 bases). Trimming took off 0 bases at V and 0 bases at J, with 8 bases between the two ends. The CDR3 spans 15 residues. The germline gives CDR1 KGHSH, CDR2 LQKENI. CDR3 residues: CASSPPGGMNTEAFF. The CDR3 DNA is TGTGCCAGCTCACCACCGGGGGGAATGAACACTGAAGCTTTCTTT.

In its sample, this clone was seen a few times. This sequence joins TRBV20-1 and TRBJ1-2; the match to TRBD1 covers 10 bases. V lost 5 bases to trimming and J lost 6 bases; unmatched junction nucleotides: 0. The germline gives CDR1 DFQATT, CDR2 SNEGSKA (reference sequence). The CDR3 contains 11 residues. CDR3 bases: TGCAGTGCTGGGACAGGGGATGGCTACACCTTC. Translating gives CSAGTGDGYTF.

The rearrangement uses TRBV7-9 and TRBJ1-1; D unresolved. Trimming took off 3 bases at V and 5 bases at J, with 4 bases between the two ends. Germline CDR1 reads SEHNR; CDR2 reads FQNEAQ (reference sequence). The CDR3 is 11 residues long. DNA for the CDR3: TGTGCCAGCAGCTTTAGAACTGAAGCTTTCTTT. Its protein is CASSFRTEAFF. Complete variable domain (other parts from reference TRBV7-9 and TRBJ1-1): DTGVSQNPRHKITKRGQNVTFRCDPISEHNRLYWYRQTLGQGPEFLTYFQNEAQLEKSRLLSDRFSAERPKGSFSTLEIQRTEQGDSAMYLCASSFRTEAFFGQGTRLTVV.

This chain uses TRBV19 with TRBJ1-2; D might be TRBD1 (6 bases). The V end was cut by 6 bases, the J end by 4 bases, with 12 bases between. CDR1 and CDR2 (germline): LNHDA, SQIVND (reference sequence). The CDR3 runs to 13 residues. CDR3 sequence: CASRQGEIYGYTF. CDR3 DNA sequence: TGTGCCAGTAGACAGGGAGAAATCTATGGCTACACCTTC.

The sample holds a few counts of this clone. The V gene is TRBV6-5, the J gene TRBJ1-4; TRBD1 might be the D (5 bases). The CDR3 is 13 residues long. V was clipped by 6 bases and J by 8 bases, with 13 bases between them. Germline V gene data show CDR1 as MNHEY and CDR2 as SVGAGI. The DNA for the CDR3 is TGTGCCAGCAGGGCAGGGAATGGAGAAAAACTGTTTTTT. Translated: CASRAGNGEKLFF.

This chain uses TRBV5-1 with TRBJ2-1; weak D call: TRBD2 (6 bases). The CDR3 has 15 amino acids. Trimming took off 7 bases at V and 0 bases at J, with 14 bases between the two ends. Germline lookup yields CDR1 SGHRS and CDR2 YFSETQ. This chain's CDR3 is CASGRAGTSYNEQFF. In nucleotides, the CDR3 is TGCGCCAGCGGACGAGCGGGCACCTCCTACAATGAGCAGTTCTTC. The complete variable domain, with remaining parts taken from reference TRBV5-1 and TRBJ2-1, reads KAGVTQTPRYLIKTRGQQVTLSCSPISGHRSVSWYQQTPGQGLQFLFEYFSETQRNKGNFPGRFSGRQFSNSRSEMNVSTLELGDSALYLCASGRAGTSYNEQFFGPGTRLTVL.

This rearrangement joins TRBV5-6 to TRBJ2-1; 11 nucleotides agree with TRBD2. This CDR3 contains 13 residues. The V and J ends lost 4 bases and 9 bases, in that order; junction bases with no gene match: 3. Germline lookup yields CDR1 SGHDT and CDR2 YYEEEE. The CDR3 bases are TGTGCCAGCAGCGCGGGACTAGCGGTTGAGCAGTTCTTC. It translates to CASSAGLAVEQFF. Drawing the rest from reference TRBV5-6 and TRBJ2-1, the complete variable domain is DAGVTQSPTHLIKTRGQQVTLRCSPKSGHDTVSWYQQALGQGPQFIFQYYEEEERQRGNFPDRFSGHQFPNYSSELNVNALLLGDSALYLCASSAGLAVEQFFGPGTRLTVL.

The chain links TRBV7-8 to TRBJ1-1; D gene uncertain. This CDR3 has 13 amino acids. V was clipped by 4 bases and J by 0 bases, with 6 bases between them. CDR1 and CDR2 (germline): SGHVS, FQNEAQ. The CDR3 DNA reads as TGTGCCAGCAGCTCCCAGTTGAACACTGAAGCTTTCTTT. Translated: CASSSQLNTEAFF.

V and J are TRBV5-6 and TRBJ2-7; perhaps TRBD2 as D (5 bases). The length of the CDR3 is 15 residues. Germline CDR1 and CDR2: SGHDT and YYEEEE. The germline V and J ends were trimmed by 4 bases and 2 bases, with 16 bases remaining between them. The CDR3 reads CASSPWRRAPYEQYF. CDR3 bases: TGTGCCAGCAGCCCGTGGAGGAGAGCTCCCTACGAGCAGTACTTC. Using reference TRBV5-6 and TRBJ2-7 for the parts outside the CDR3, the full variable domain is DAGVTQSPTHLIKTRGQQVTLRCSPKSGHDTVSWYQQALGQGPQFIFQYYEEEERQRGNFPDRFSGHQFPNYSSELNVNALLLGDSALYLCASSPWRRAPYEQYFGPGTRLTVT.

V usage is TRBV15 and J usage is TRBJ1-5; no clear D. Germline CDR1 is LNHNV and CDR2 is YYDKDF (reference sequence). The CDR3 extends over 15 amino acids. Trimming left V 2 bases short and J 1 base short, with 9 bases between. The CDR3 DNA sequence: TGTGCCACCAGCAGATCCGCTATGAGCAATCAGCCCCAGCATTTT. Translation: CATSRSAMSNQPQHF.

The table lists this clone with a few counts. This chain connects TRBV29-1 to TRBJ2-7, with TRBD1 matching over 7 bases. V lost 6 bases, J lost 2 bases, and 7 bases stayed unmatched. Germline CDR1 reads SQVTM; CDR2 reads ANQGSEA. The CDR3 runs to 13 residues. This CDR3 reads CSVGNRGTYEQYF. The CDR3 DNA reads as TGCAGCGTGGGTAACAGGGGCACCTACGAGCAGTACTTC.

This clone was seen only a few times. The chain combines TRBV6-1 with TRBJ2-5; D perhaps matches TRBD1 (6 bases). The CDR3 is 13 residues long. Per germline, CDR1 MNHNS and CDR2 SASEGT. V lost 6 bases, J lost 5 bases, and 13 bases lay in between. The DNA of the CDR3 is TGTGCCAGCAGACAGGGTGGCCCGGAGACCCAGTACTTC. Amino acid sequence: CASRQGGPETQYF.

The V call is TRBV7-2, the J call TRBJ2-5; 7 bases map to TRBD1. The CDR3 contains 13 residues. J lost 3 bases, V lost 6 bases, and 4 bases had no gene match. Germline loops: CDR1 SGHTA, CDR2 FQGNSA. The CDR3 region has the DNA TGTGCCAGCAGACCCGGACAGGAAGAGACCCAGTACTTC. Its protein is CASRPGQEETQYF.